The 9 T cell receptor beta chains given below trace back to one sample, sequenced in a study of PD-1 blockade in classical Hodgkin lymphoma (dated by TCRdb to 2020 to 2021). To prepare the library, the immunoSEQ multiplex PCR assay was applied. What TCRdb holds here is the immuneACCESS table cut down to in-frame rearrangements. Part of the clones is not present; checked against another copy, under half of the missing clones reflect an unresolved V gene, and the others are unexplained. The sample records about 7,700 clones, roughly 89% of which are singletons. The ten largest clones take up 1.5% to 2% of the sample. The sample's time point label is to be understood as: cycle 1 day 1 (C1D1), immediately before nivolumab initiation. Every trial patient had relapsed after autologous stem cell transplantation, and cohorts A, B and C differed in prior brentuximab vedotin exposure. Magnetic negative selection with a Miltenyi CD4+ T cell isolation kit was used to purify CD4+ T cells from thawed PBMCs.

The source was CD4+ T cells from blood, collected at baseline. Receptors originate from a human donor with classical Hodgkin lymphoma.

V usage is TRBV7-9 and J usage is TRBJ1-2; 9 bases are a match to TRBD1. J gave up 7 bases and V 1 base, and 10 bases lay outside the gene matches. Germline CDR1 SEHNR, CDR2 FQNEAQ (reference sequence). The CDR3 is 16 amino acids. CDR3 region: CASSLGSGTGYLGYTF. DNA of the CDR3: TGTGCCAGCAGCTTAGGCTCTGGGACAGGGTATCTTGGCTACACCTTC. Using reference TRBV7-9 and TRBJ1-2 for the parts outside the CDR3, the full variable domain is DTGVSQNPRHKITKRGQNVTFRCDPISEHNRLYWYRQTLGQGPEFLTYFQNEAQLEKSRLLSDRFSAERPKGSFSTLEIQRTEQGDSAMYLCASSLGSGTGYLGYTFGSGTRLTVV.

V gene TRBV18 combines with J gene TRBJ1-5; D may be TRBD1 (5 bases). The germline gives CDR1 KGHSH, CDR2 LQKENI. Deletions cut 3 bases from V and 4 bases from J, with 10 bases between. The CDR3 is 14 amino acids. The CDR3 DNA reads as TGTGCCAGCTCACCTTGGGGGGGTAATCAGCCCCAGCATTTT. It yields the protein CASSPWGGNQPQHF.

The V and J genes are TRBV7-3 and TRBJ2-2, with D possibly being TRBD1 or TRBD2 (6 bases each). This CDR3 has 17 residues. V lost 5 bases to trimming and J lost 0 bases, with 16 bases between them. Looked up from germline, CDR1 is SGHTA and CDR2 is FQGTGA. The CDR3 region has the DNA TGTGCCAGCAGCCTCGGAGGGACAAACGCGAACACCGGGGAGCTGTTTTTT. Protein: CASSLGGTNANTGELFF.

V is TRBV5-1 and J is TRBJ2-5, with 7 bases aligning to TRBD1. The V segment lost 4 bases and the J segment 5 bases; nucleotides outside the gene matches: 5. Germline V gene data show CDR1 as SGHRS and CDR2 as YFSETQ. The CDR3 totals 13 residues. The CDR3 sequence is CASSRQGRETQYF. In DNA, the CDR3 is TGCGCCAGCAGCCGACAGGGTAGGGAGACCCAGTACTTC. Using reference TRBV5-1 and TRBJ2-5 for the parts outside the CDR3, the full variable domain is KAGVTQTPRYLIKTRGQQVTLSCSPISGHRSVSWYQQTPGQGLQFLFEYFSETQRNKGNFPGRFSGRQFSNSRSEMNVSTLELGDSALYLCASSRQGRETQYFGPGTRLLVL.

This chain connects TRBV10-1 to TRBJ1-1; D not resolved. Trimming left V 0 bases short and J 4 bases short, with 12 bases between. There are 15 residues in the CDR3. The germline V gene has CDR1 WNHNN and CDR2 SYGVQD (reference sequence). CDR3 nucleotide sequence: TGCGCCAGCAGTGAGTCGTATGGGGAAGGCACTGAAGCTTTCTTT. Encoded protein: CASSESYGEGTEAFF.

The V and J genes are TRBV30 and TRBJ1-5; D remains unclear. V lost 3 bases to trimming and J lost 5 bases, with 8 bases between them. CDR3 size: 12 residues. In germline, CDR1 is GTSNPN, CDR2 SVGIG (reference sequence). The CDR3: CAWRRGDQPQHF. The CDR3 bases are TGTGCCTGGAGGCGGGGAGATCAGCCCCAGCATTTT.

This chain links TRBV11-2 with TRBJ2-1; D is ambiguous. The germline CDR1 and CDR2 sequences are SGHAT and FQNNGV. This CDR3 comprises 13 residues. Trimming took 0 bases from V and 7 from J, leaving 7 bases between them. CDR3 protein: CASSLDMLNEQFF. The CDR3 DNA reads TGTGCCAGCAGCTTAGATATGCTTAATGAGCAGTTCTTC. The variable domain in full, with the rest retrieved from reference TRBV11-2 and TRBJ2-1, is EAGVAQSPRYKIIEKRQSVAFWCNPISGHATLYWYQQILGQGPKLLIQFQNNGVVDDSQLPKDRFSAERLKGVDSTLKIQPAKLEDSAVYLCASSLDMLNEQFFGPGTRLTVL.

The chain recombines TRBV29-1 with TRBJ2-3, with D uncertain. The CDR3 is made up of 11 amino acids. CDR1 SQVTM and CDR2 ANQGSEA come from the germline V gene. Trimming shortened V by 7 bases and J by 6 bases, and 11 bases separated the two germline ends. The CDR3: CSGILGDTQYF. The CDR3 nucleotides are TGCAGCGGGATACTGGGGGATACGCAGTATTTT.

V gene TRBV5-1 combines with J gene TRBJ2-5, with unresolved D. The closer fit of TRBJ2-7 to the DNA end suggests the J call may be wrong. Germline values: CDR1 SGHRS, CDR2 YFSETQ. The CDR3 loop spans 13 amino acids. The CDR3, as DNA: TGCGCCAGCAGCTCAAGCATTACCTACGAGCAGTACTTC. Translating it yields CASSSSITYEQYF.